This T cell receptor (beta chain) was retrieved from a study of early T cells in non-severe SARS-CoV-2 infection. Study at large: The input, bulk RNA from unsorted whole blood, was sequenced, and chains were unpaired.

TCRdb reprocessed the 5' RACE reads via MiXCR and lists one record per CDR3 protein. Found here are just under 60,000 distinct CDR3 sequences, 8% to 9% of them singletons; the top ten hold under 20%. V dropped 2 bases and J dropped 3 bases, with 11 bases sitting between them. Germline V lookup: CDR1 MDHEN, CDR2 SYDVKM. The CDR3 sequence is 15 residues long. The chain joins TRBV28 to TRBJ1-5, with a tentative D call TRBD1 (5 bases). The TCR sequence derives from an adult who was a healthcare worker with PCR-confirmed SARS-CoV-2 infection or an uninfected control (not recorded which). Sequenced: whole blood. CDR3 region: CASSLKKTDNQPQHF. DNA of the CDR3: TGTGCCAGCAGTTTAAAGAAGACAGACAATCAGCCCCAGCATTTT.